This T cell receptor beta chain emerged from a study of blood T cells in healthy people across ages. Trimming cost V 1 base and J 6 bases, with 16 bases left between them. The CDR3 loop spans 16 amino acids. Germline values: CDR1 SGHRS, CDR2 YFSETQ. Using a J-beta primer mix together with a sample-barcoded 5' primer, a second PCR was run for about 6 to 11 cycles. MiXCR, run by TCRdb on the 5' RACE reads, gives a single entry per CDR3 protein. The sample yields approximately 1,100,000 distinct CDR3 sequences, less than 50% seen once. The source is a woman aged 60-75 years in good health. The chain links TRBV5-1 to TRBJ2-2; TRBD1 might be the D (7 bases). Sequencing used blood. The CDR3 nucleotides are TGCGCCAGCAGCTTGAGTGGAGGGGGCCCTCCCGGGGAGCTGTTTTTT. It codes for CASSLSGGGPPGELFF.